This passage covers 21 T cell receptor beta chains from one sample sequenced in a study of blood T cell repertoires in COVID-19. Sequenced by immunoSEQ multiplex PCR; TCRdb stores in-frame clones only, minus some. The sample lists 200,000 to 300,000 clones; approximately 86% were seen once. Sequencing was done on a sample of PBMCs or T cells enriched from blood (not recorded which). Receptors originate from a woman between 40 and 50 years old with acute COVID-19.

In this sample, this clone turned up a few times. V is TRBV5-1 and J is TRBJ2-2; D is perhaps TRBD2 (5 bases). Germline assignment: CDR1 SGHRS and CDR2 YFSETQ. Between the trimmed V and J ends, which lost 0 bases and 3 bases, there was a span of 12 bases. CDR3 length equals 16 residues. The CDR3 nucleotides read TGCGCCAGCAGCTTGGGTCGGGGATCGGACACCGGGGAGCTGTTTTTT. Amino acid sequence: CASSLGRGSDTGELFF.

This sequence joins TRBV9 and TRBJ1-2, with 10 nucleotides matching TRBD1. Trimming took 0 bases from V and 6 from J; bases not matched to a gene: 5. Germline V lookup: CDR1 SGDLS, CDR2 YYNGEE. CDR3 length: 15 residues. The CDR3 protein is CASSVVDRGLDGYTF. The CDR3 coding sequence is TGTGCCAGCAGCGTAGTGGACAGGGGGTTAGATGGCTACACCTTC.

CDR3 sequence (DNA): TGTGCCACCAGCAGAGATTTAAGCTCTGGCTACACCTTC. Translated: CATSRDLSSGYTF. The chain couples TRBV15 to TRBJ1-2, with D hard to call. The CDR3 runs to 13 residues. Germline CDR1 LNHNV, CDR2 YYDKDF (reference sequence). V was pared by 0 bases and J by 7 bases, with 9 bases between. Using reference TRBV15 and TRBJ1-2 for the parts outside the CDR3, the full variable domain is DAMVIQNPRYQVTQFGKPVTLSCSQTLNHNVMYWYQQKSSQAPKLLFHYYDKDFNNEADTPDNFQSRRPNTSFCFLDIRSPGLGDTAMYLCATSRDLSSGYTFGSGTRLTVV.

V and J are TRBV19 and TRBJ2-2, with 7 nucleotides matching TRBD2. The CDR3 covers 14 residues. V was pared by 5 bases and J by 11 bases, with 11 bases of the junction left unmatched. Germline CDR1 reads LNHDA; CDR2 reads SQIVND (reference sequence). Here the CDR3 DNA reads TGTGCCAGTAGTGACCGCGGGCGGGGGATCGAGCTGTTTTTT. This codes for CASSDRGRGIELFF. Looking up the rest from reference TRBV19 and TRBJ2-2 gives the full variable domain: DGGITQSPKYLFRKEGQNVTLSCEQNLNHDAMYWYRQDPGQGLRLIYYSQIVNDFQKGDIAEGYSVSREKKESFPLTVTSAQKNPTAFYLCASSDRGRGIELFFGEGSRLTVL.

The chain couples TRBV6-5 to TRBJ1-1; D not certain. V dropped 0 bases and J dropped 2 bases, with 10 bases sitting between them. The CDR3 consists of 15 residues. CDR1 and CDR2 from the germline V gene are MNHEY and SVGAGI. CDR3 nucleotides: TGTGCCAGCAGTTACTCGGTGGCACCAAACACTGAAGCTTTCTTT. It encodes CASSYSVAPNTEAFF.

The J gene is TRBJ2-1, the V gene TRBV29-1; TRBD2 matches 7 bases. The CDR3 extends over 16 amino acids. With 1 base clipped from V and 6 bases from J, the junction kept 12 bases outside the gene matches. The germline V gene has CDR1 SQVTM and CDR2 ANQGSEA. CDR3 in amino acids: CSVEGAGVSGVNEQFF. DNA of the CDR3: TGCAGCGTTGAAGGGGCGGGAGTCTCCGGTGTCAATGAGCAGTTCTTC.

The chain uses TRBV4-2 and TRBJ2-1; 12 nucleotides align to TRBD2. The length of the CDR3 is 17 residues. Looked up from germline, CDR1 is LGHNA and CDR2 is YNFKEQ. Unmatched junction bases numbered 3, after V lost 1 base and J lost 2 bases. DNA of the CDR3: TGTGCCAGCAGCCAAGGACTAGCGGGAGAGACCTACAATGAGCAGTTCTTC. As protein: CASSQGLAGETYNEQFF.

V gene TRBV18 combines with J gene TRBJ1-5; D is perhaps TRBD1 (6 bases). The V end lost 5 bases, the J end lost 3 bases, and 14 bases lay between the germline ends. The CDR3 runs 15 residues. Germline CDR1 and CDR2: KGHSH and LQKENI. The CDR3 sequence is CASSATGPSNQPQHF. CDR3 in DNA: TGTGCCAGCTCAGCTACAGGGCCCTCCAATCAGCCCCAGCATTTT. Complete variable domain (other parts from reference TRBV18 and TRBJ1-5): NAGVMQNPRHLVRRRGQEARLRCSPMKGHSHVYWYRQLPEEGLKFMVYLQKENIIDESGMPKERFSAEFPKEGPSILRIQQVVRGDSAAYFCASSATGPSNQPQHFGDGTRLSIL.

The rearrangement uses TRBV7-6 and TRBJ2-3, with TRBD1 matching 7 bases. Germline CDR1 is SGHVS and CDR2 is FNYEAQ. Losses at the gene ends were 5 bases for V and 7 bases for J; bases not matched to a gene: 15. The CDR3 covers 16 residues. The CDR3 region has the DNA TGTGCCAGCAGCCCAGTTCGGGACAGTCCCGCGAATACGCAGTATTTT. This encodes CASSPVRDSPANTQYF.

This clone has just one count. The chain links TRBV13 to TRBJ1-6; D not resolved. The CDR3 extends over 15 amino acids. The ends were cut back, 1 base at V and 4 bases at J, with 8 bases in the middle. CDR1 is PRHDT, CDR2 FYEKMQ, per germline (reference sequence). The CDR3 bases are TGTGCCAGCAGCTTAGTTACAGATTATAATTCACCCCTCCACTTT. Translated: CASSLVTDYNSPLHF.

The rearrangement links TRBV19 to TRBJ2-1; TRBD1 aligns across 12 bases. The junction had 3 bases not matched to a gene; V was cut back by 7 bases and J by 8 bases. The CDR3 extends over 13 amino acids. Germline CDR1 LNHDA, CDR2 SQIVND (reference sequence). CDR3 region: CASMGTGGDEQFF. CDR3 in DNA: TGTGCCAGTATGGGGACAGGGGGCGATGAGCAGTTCTTC.

The J gene is TRBJ1-1, the V gene TRBV11-3; D may be TRBD1 (5 bases). V gave up 4 bases and J gave up 1 base, with 10 bases separating them. CDR1 and CDR2 (germline): SGHNT, YENEEA. The CDR3 has 14 amino acids. The CDR3 region is CASSWSTGNTEAFF. CDR3 DNA sequence: TGTGCCAGCAGCTGGTCAACAGGGAACACTGAAGCTTTCTTT.

The chain couples TRBV7-8 to TRBJ2-5; the match to TRBD1 covers 12 bases. CDR1 and CDR2 from the germline V gene are SGHVS and FQNEAQ. The CDR3 extends over 16 amino acids. V was pared by 0 bases and J by 5 bases, with 4 bases of the junction left unmatched. CDR3 in amino acids: CASSLAGGTGGETQYF. The CDR3 nucleotides read TGTGCCAGCAGCTTAGCGGGGGGGACAGGGGGCGAGACCCAGTACTTC.

This chain joins TRBV11-3 and TRBJ2-7; 7 nucleotides align to TRBD2. Germline V gene data show CDR1 as SGHNT and CDR2 as YENEEA. The CDR3 spans 12 residues. J lost 10 bases, V lost 2 bases, and 5 bases had no gene match. CDR3 sequence reads: CASSLIAGGQYF. In nucleotides, the CDR3 is TGTGCCAGCAGCTTAATAGCGGGCGGCCAGTACTTC.

This chain links TRBV25-1 with TRBJ1-2; D gene unclear. In germline, CDR1 is MGHDK, CDR2 SYGVNS. The V and J ends lost 3 bases and 4 bases respectively, with 15 bases between them. The CDR3 covers 15 residues. CDR3 amino acids: CASSDPLAKIYGYTF. In nucleotides, the CDR3 is TGTGCCAGCAGTGACCCTTTGGCCAAGATCTATGGCTACACCTTC.

The V and J genes are TRBV11-3 and TRBJ2-5; D gene uncertain. The CDR3 totals 15 residues. V gave up 5 bases and J gave up 1 base, with 14 bases separating them. From germline, CDR1 is SGHNT and CDR2 YENEEA. The DNA of the CDR3 is TGTGCCAGCAGCAAAGACACGCAGTTCCAAGAGACCCAGTACTTC. It translates to CASSKDTQFQETQYF.

A single count supports this clone. The chain carries TRBV11-3 and TRBJ2-7, with 13 bases aligning to TRBD2. V lost 5 bases to trimming and J lost 4 bases; unmatched junction nucleotides: 5. Germline CDR1 and CDR2: SGHNT and YENEEA. The CDR3 extends over 15 amino acids. In nucleotides, the CDR3 is TGTGCCAGCAGCCCAGGACTAGCGGGAGTGTACGAGCAGTACTTC. Translation gives CASSPGLAGVYEQYF.

This chain links TRBV5-8 with TRBJ1-1, with D maybe TRBD1 (5 bases). V was pared by 1 base and J by 1 base, with 14 bases between. The CDR3 contains 16 residues. The V gene's germline CDR1 is SGHTS and CDR2 YDEGEE. CDR3 in DNA: TGTGCCAGCAGCTTGTATCAAGGACATCCGAACACTGAAGCTTTCTTT. Residues: CASSLYQGHPNTEAFF.

The genes are TRBV9 and TRBJ2-2, with TRBD2 matching over 7 bases. The germline CDR1 and CDR2 sequences are SGDLS and YYNGEE. This CDR3 is 16 amino acids long. Germline trimming cut 0 bases from V and 0 bases from J; bases unmatched to any gene: 2. DNA of the CDR3: TGTGCCAGCAGCGTAGTTGCGGGAGCGAACACCGGGGAGCTGTTTTTT. Translated: CASSVVAGANTGELFF.

V is TRBV7-3 and J is TRBJ2-3, with a tentative D call TRBD2 (6 bases). Trimming removed 6 bases at V and 1 base at J, with 11 bases between. CDR3 length equals 14 residues. CDR1 and CDR2 from the germline V gene are SGHTA and FQGTGA. The CDR3 loop reads CASSLDYRTDTQYF. For the CDR3, the DNA is TGTGCCAGCAGTCTGGACTATCGCACAGATACGCAGTATTTT.

V usage is TRBV2 and J usage is TRBJ2-1, with 10 positions matching TRBD2. Trimming removed 1 base from V and 6 bases from J; junction bases left unmatched: 6. The CDR3 covers 16 residues. Germline CDR1 and CDR2: SNHLY and FYNNEI. The CDR3 region is CASSEGTSGMTNEQFF. CDR3 DNA: TGTGCCAGCAGTGAAGGGACTAGCGGAATGACCAATGAGCAGTTCTTC.